This passage covers 28 T cell receptor beta chains from one sample sequenced in a study of vaccination and CD4 T cells after COVID-19. Specified treatment: roughly ten-day PBMC culture with coronavirus spike peptide pools or control peptides (ViraFEST assay). The antigens of these receptors remain unknown. The study sequenced cultured CD4+ T cell DNA using the Oncomine TCR Beta short-read assay. MiXCR, applied by TCRdb to the PCR reads, yields one record per CDR3 protein. The data contain approximately 4,500 distinct CDR3 sequences, 21% of them singletons. Sequenced: CD4+ T cells from blood, cultured in vitro. Receptors were obtained from a human donor who had recovered from COVID-19.

By sample share, this clonotype is medium-sized. This sequence joins TRBV9 and TRBJ2-3; 8 bases are shared with TRBD2. The V gene end was trimmed by 0 bases and the J gene end by 8 bases; junction bases not matched to a gene: 11. The CDR3 runs to 16 residues. Germline-derived CDR1 and CDR2 are SGDLS and YYNGEE. Here the CDR3 DNA reads TGTGCCAGCAGCGTAGAAGGCAGCGGGAGATTGGGTACGCAGTATTTT. Its translation is CASSVEGSGRLGTQYF. The full variable domain, in which reference TRBV9 and TRBJ2-3 provide the parts outside the CDR3, is DSGVTQTPKHLITATGQRVTLRCSPRSGDLSVYWYQQSLDQGLQFLIQYYNGEERAKGNILERFSAQQFPDLHSELNLSSLELGDSALYFCASSVEGSGRLGTQYFGPGTRLTVL.

By frequency in the sample, this clonotype is medium-sized. As DNA, the CDR3 is TGTGCCAGCAGCTTGAGTTCAGGACAAGAGACCCAGTACTTC. It is translated as CASSLSSGQETQYF. This chain connects TRBV7-6 to TRBJ2-5; D gene uncertain. The CDR3 covers 14 residues. CDR1 and CDR2 (germline): SGHVS, FNYEAQ. V dropped 3 bases and J dropped 2 bases, with 10 bases sitting between them. Using reference TRBV7-6 and TRBJ2-5 for the parts outside the CDR3, the full variable domain is GAGVSQSPRYKVTKRGQDVALRCDPISGHVSLYWYRQALGQGPEFLTYFNYEAQQDKSGLPNDRFSAERPEGSISTLTIQRTEQRDSAMYRCASSLSSGQETQYFGPGTRLLVL.

The V gene is TRBV30, the J gene TRBJ2-1, with D perhaps matching TRBD2 (6 bases). V shed 8 bases and J shed 2 bases, with 16 bases lying between them. CDR3 length: 14 amino acids. Germline V gene lookup returns CDR1 GTSNPN and CDR2 SVGIG (reference sequence). CDR3 protein: CAGGKRATYNEQFF. The CDR3 DNA sequence: TGTGCCGGGGGTAAGCGGGCAACCTACAATGAGCAGTTCTTC.

This clonotype has only a few counts. This chain joins TRBV6-1 and TRBJ1-6; D is ambiguous. V was clipped by 1 base and J by 7 bases, with 11 bases between them. CDR1 and CDR2 from the germline V gene are MNHNS and SASEGT. The CDR3 covers 15 residues. CDR3 amino acids: CASSEEARRNSPLHF. In DNA form, the CDR3 reads TGTGCCAGCAGTGAAGAGGCCAGGAGGAATTCACCCCTCCACTTT.

The rearrangement uses TRBV18 and TRBJ2-1; 9 bases align to TRBD2. The germline V gene encodes CDR1 KGHSH and CDR2 LQKENI. The CDR3 totals 14 residues. J gave up 9 bases and V 0 bases, and 3 bases lay outside the gene matches. The CDR3 DNA is TGTGCCAGCTCACCACCGACTAGCGGCAGTGAGCAGTTCTTC. Encoded protein: CASSPPTSGSEQFF. The complete variable domain, with remaining parts taken from reference TRBV18 and TRBJ2-1, reads NAGVMQNPRHLVRRRGQEARLRCSPMKGHSHVYWYRQLPEEGLKFMVYLQKENIIDESGMPKERFSAEFPKEGPSILRIQQVVRGDSAAYFCASSPPTSGSEQFFGPGTRLTVL.

This clonotype has a handful of counts. The gene calls are TRBV10-3 and TRBJ1-2; D may be TRBD1 (6 bases). V gave up 4 bases and J gave up 4 bases, with 10 bases separating them. CDR3 length equals 13 residues. Germline values: CDR1 ENHRY, CDR2 SYGVKD. Written as DNA, the CDR3 is TGTGCCATCAGTGGTTCGGGGGCCTATGGCTACACCTTC. This codes for CAISGSGAYGYTF.

This clonotype was counted between two and nine times. The chain employs TRBV10-1 and TRBJ2-1; the D call may be TRBD1 or TRBD2 (5 bases each). This CDR3 is 15 amino acids long. The germline V and J ends were trimmed by 4 bases and 10 bases, with 20 bases remaining between them. The germline CDR1 and CDR2 sequences are WNHNN and SYGVQD (reference sequence). This chain's CDR3 is CASSGDGRSGGEQFF. The DNA of the CDR3 is TGCGCCAGCAGTGGGGACGGACGGAGTGGTGGGGAGCAGTTCTTC.

V usage is TRBV25-1 and J usage is TRBJ1-1, with D possibly TRBD1 on 5 matching bases. This CDR3 is 12 amino acids long. The V gene's germline CDR1 is MGHDK and CDR2 SYGVNS. V lost 2 bases and J 9 bases, leaving 10 bases between the germline ends. CDR3 in amino acids: CASSEAGLQAFF. CDR3 nucleotides: TGTGCCAGCAGTGAAGCAGGGTTACAAGCTTTCTTT. Variable domain in full (rest from reference TRBV25-1 and TRBJ1-1): EADIYQTPRYLVIGTGKKITLECSQTMGHDKMYWYQQDPGMELHLIHYSYGVNSTEKGDLSSESTVSRIRTEHFPLTLESARPSHTSQYLCASSEAGLQAFFGQGTRLTVV.

The rearrangement links TRBV29-1 to TRBJ1-2; the D gene is possibly TRBD1 (6 bases). Germline V lookup: CDR1 SQVTM, CDR2 ANQGSEA. V dropped 7 bases and J dropped 4 bases, with 13 bases sitting between them. This CDR3 region has 12 residues. The CDR3 DNA is TGCAGCGGCCCACAGGGAACCTATGGCTACACCTTC. Translated, it gives CSGPQGTYGYTF.

Remarks on this clonotype: A read error may produce the germline difference seen at one junction end. The chain is built from TRBV7-9 and TRBJ1-2; D not certain. The CDR3 consists of 11 residues. Germline CDR1 and CDR2: SEHNR and FQNEAQ (reference sequence). The CDR3 spells CASSRHHGHTF. CDR3 DNA: TGTGCCAGCAGCCGCCATCATGGCCACACCTTC.

This clonotype was observed a few times. The chain links TRBV5-5 to TRBJ2-7; 9 nucleotides line up with TRBD1. Germline CDR1 SGHKS, CDR2 YYEKEE (reference sequence). The CDR3 spans 17 residues. The J segment lost 0 bases and the V segment lost 4 bases, leaving 11 bases of the junction unmatched. CDR3 nucleotides: TGTGCCAGCAGCCTCCGGGACAGGGCATCAAGCTCCTACGAGCAGTACTTC. This encodes CASSLRDRASSSYEQYF.

The V and J genes are TRBV7-8 and TRBJ1-1; TRBD1 matches at 7 bases. Germline assignment: CDR1 SGHVS and CDR2 FQNEAQ. The CDR3 is 15 residues long. Trimming at V came to 2 bases and at J to 2 bases, leaving 5 bases not matched to a gene. Written as DNA, the CDR3 is TGTGCCAGCAGCTTATGGGACAGACCAAACACTGAAGCTTTCTTT. Protein product: CASSLWDRPNTEAFF.

Worth noting for this clonotype: A much more abundant neighbour one base away suggests this may be a read error. The chain is built from TRBV6-5 and TRBJ1-2; 8 bases are a match to TRBD1. V shed 1 base and J 4 bases; nucleotides not matched to a gene: 5. Per the germline V gene, CDR1 is MNHEY and CDR2 is SVGAGI. The CDR3 has 15 amino acids. CDR3 in amino acids: CASSYYHRGVYGYTF. The CDR3, as DNA: TGTGCCAGCAGTTACTACCACAGGGGGGTCTATGGCTACACCTTC.

This clonotype is judged medium-sized. This chain connects TRBV12-3 or TRBV12-4 to TRBJ1-2; D is unclear. CDR3 length equals 15 residues. V shed 6 bases and J shed 7 bases, with 21 bases lying between them. The CDR3 nucleotides read TGTGCCAGCAGCCCCACCCCCCCGGGGTCGGGTGGCTACACCTTC. Its protein product is CASSPTPPGSGGYTF.

This clonotype is medium-sized by share. This chain uses TRBV27 with TRBJ1-5; D is uncertain. The germline V gene has CDR1 MNHEY and CDR2 SMNVEV (reference sequence). The CDR3 is 12 amino acids. V was cut by 5 bases and J by 4 bases, with 6 bases left in between. This CDR3 is CASSHINQPQHF. The CDR3 DNA sequence: TGTGCCAGCAGTCATATAAATCAGCCCCAGCATTTT.

By sample fraction, this clonotype is medium-sized. The CDR3 reads CASSPMGDTQYF. DNA of the CDR3: TGTGCCAGCAGCCCAATGGGAGATACGCAGTATTTT. The chain combines TRBV7-8 with TRBJ2-3; D is unresolved. CDR1 SGHVS and CDR2 FQNEAQ come from the germline V gene. There are 12 residues in the CDR3. Trimming took off 5 bases at V and 5 bases at J, with 8 bases between the two ends.

The J gene is TRBJ2-1, the V gene TRBV19, with 9 bases matching TRBD1. The germline CDR1 and CDR2 sequences are LNHDA and SQIVND (reference sequence). V dropped 4 bases and J dropped 8; count of bases not matched to a gene: 9. The CDR3 spans 15 residues. The CDR3 reads CASSSSGTGRDEQFF. As DNA, the CDR3 is TGTGCCAGTAGTAGCTCCGGGACAGGGCGGGATGAGCAGTTCTTC.

This sequence joins TRBV5-1 and TRBJ1-2; tentatively, D is TRBD1 (6 bases). CDR3 size: 15 residues. CDR1 is SGHRS and CDR2 is YFSETQ in the germline V gene. Trimming stripped 0 bases from V and 1 base from J, with 10 bases between. In nucleotides, the CDR3 is TGCGCCAGCAGCTTGGTTGGGGGGCGTAACTATGGCTACACCTTC. Its translation is CASSLVGGRNYGYTF.

The sample holds a few counts of this clonotype. The V gene is TRBV5-1, the J gene TRBJ1-1, with D hard to call. Germline CDR1 reads SGHRS; CDR2 reads YFSETQ. The CDR3 sequence is 13 residues long. Trimming pared 0 bases from V and 6 bases from J, leaving 9 bases between. The CDR3 sequence: CASSLGERSEAFF. The CDR3 nucleotides read TGCGCCAGCAGCTTGGGGGAACGGTCTGAAGCTTTCTTT.

This sequence joins TRBV6-1 and TRBJ1-1, with a tentative D call TRBD1 (5 bases). Germline V gives CDR1 MNHNS, CDR2 SASEGT. The CDR3 is 13 residues long. V was trimmed by 6 bases and J by 7 bases, leaving 15 bases between them. CDR3 loop: CASRNPTGNEAFF. CDR3 DNA sequence: TGTGCCAGCAGAAACCCAACAGGTAATGAAGCTTTCTTT.

This chain uses TRBV20-1 with TRBJ2-7; D not certain. Germline V gene sequence: CDR1 DFQATT, CDR2 SNEGSKA (reference sequence). The CDR3 totals 13 residues. V was cut by 5 bases and J by 2 bases, with 13 bases left in between. The CDR3 sequence is CSASGPLAYEQYF. As DNA, the CDR3 is TGCAGTGCTTCGGGTCCCCTGGCCTACGAGCAGTACTTC.

This clonotype is medium-sized (0.01 to 0.1%). V gene TRBV7-9 combines with J gene TRBJ1-2; TRBD1 is a possible D gene (6 bases). Germline lookup yields CDR1 SEHNR and CDR2 FQNEAQ (reference sequence). Trimming stripped 1 base from V and 2 bases from J, with 8 bases between. The CDR3 loop spans 14 amino acids. The CDR3 sequence: CASSLEGDNYGYTF. CDR3 coding DNA: TGTGCCAGCAGCTTAGAGGGGGACAACTATGGCTACACCTTC.

This clonotype is deemed large. The DNA of the CDR3 is TGCAGTGCTCTCGGGACTAGCGGGGTTACAGATACGCAGTATTTT. It is translated as CSALGTSGVTDTQYF. This chain links TRBV20-1 with TRBJ2-3; 13 bases agree with TRBD2. CDR1 and CDR2 from the germline V gene are DFQATT and SNEGSKA (reference sequence). This CDR3 contains 15 residues. With V trimmed by 5 bases and J by 3 bases, 5 bases remained unmatched.

This clonotype occurred once. The rearrangement links TRBV3-1 to TRBJ1-6, with D possibly TRBD1 on 6 matching bases. Germline loops: CDR1 LGHDT, CDR2 YNNKEL (reference sequence). This CDR3 is built from 15 residues. Deletions cut 4 bases from V and 10 bases from J, with 17 bases between. The CDR3, as DNA: TGTGCCAGCAGCCGGGGATTACAGGGAAACTCACCCCTCCACTTT. Its protein is CASSRGLQGNSPLHF. The complete variable domain, with remaining parts taken from reference TRBV3-1 and TRBJ1-6, reads DTAVSQTPKYLVTQMGNDKSIKCEQNLGHDTMYWYKQDSKKFLKIMFSYNNKELIINETVPNRFSPKSPDKAHLNLHINSLELGDSAVYFCASSRGLQGNSPLHFGNGTRLTVT.

The CDR3 spells CASRDQGWDYGYTF. The CDR3 coding sequence is TGTGCCAGCAGGGACCAGGGTTGGGACTATGGCTACACCTTC. V is TRBV7-9 and J is TRBJ1-2, with D perhaps TRBD1 (5 bases). The CDR3 runs to 14 residues. Germline assignment: CDR1 SEHNR and CDR2 FQNEAQ (reference sequence). The V end was cut by 6 bases, the J end by 3 bases, with 14 bases between.

This clonotype turned up a few times. The V call is TRBV12-3 or TRBV12-4, the J call TRBJ2-7; TRBD1 agrees at 7 bases. The CDR3 consists of 13 residues. J gave up 3 bases and V 1 base, and 0 bases lay outside the gene matches. In DNA form, the CDR3 reads TGTGCCAGCAGTTTAGGACAGGGCTACGAGCAGTACTTC. Protein sequence: CASSLGQGYEQYF.

A few counts support this clonotype. The chain couples TRBV19 to TRBJ2-2; a weak D match, TRBD1 (5 bases). The V gene lost 7 bases and the J gene lost 0 bases, with 12 bases spanning the gap. The CDR3 totals 15 residues. Germline-derived CDR1 and CDR2 are LNHDA and SQIVND (reference sequence). CDR3 sequence: CASIKTESNTGELFF. The DNA for the CDR3 is TGTGCCAGTATCAAGACAGAATCGAACACCGGGGAGCTGTTTTTT.

The V gene is TRBV5-1, the J gene TRBJ1-5, with 10 nucleotides matching TRBD1. The CDR3 runs to 14 residues. Trimming at V came to 3 bases and at J to 7 bases, leaving 4 bases not matched to a gene. Germline values: CDR1 SGHRS, CDR2 YFSETQ. CDR3 amino acids: CASSSGTGVQPQHF. CDR3 in DNA: TGCGCCAGCAGCTCCGGGACAGGGGTACAGCCCCAGCATTTT.